The entry below gives a single TCR beta chain sequence along with its context. Original processing methods: Using reference gene primer amplification, nucleated cell counts were estimated. Measured with immunoSEQ multiplex PCR; TCRdb has only the in-frame clones, and not every one. D and trimming come from the DNA, and the V and J calls and clone size come from that table. The table shows hundreds of thousands of clones, with about four fifths occurring only once. The data stem from a study of blood T cell repertoires in COVID-19. Study overall: Sites across the United States, Italy and Spain contributed samples from acute and convalescent COVID-19. From T cells, B-cell-depleted T cells, or PBMCs came the material, which was cDNA or gDNA.

The germline V and J ends were trimmed by 4 bases and 8 bases, with 15 bases remaining between them. CDR1 and CDR2 (germline): MDHEN, SYDVKM. The CDR3 covers 14 residues. The chain has TRBV28 and TRBJ2-1, with TRBD1 as a possible D gene (6 bases). Sequenced: peripheral blood. The receptor comes from a woman aged 40 to 50 with active or convalescent COVID-19. The CDR3 reads CASSSIQGTDEQFF. The DNA for the CDR3 is TGTGCCAGCAGTTCGATACAGGGTACGGATGAGCAGTTCTTC.